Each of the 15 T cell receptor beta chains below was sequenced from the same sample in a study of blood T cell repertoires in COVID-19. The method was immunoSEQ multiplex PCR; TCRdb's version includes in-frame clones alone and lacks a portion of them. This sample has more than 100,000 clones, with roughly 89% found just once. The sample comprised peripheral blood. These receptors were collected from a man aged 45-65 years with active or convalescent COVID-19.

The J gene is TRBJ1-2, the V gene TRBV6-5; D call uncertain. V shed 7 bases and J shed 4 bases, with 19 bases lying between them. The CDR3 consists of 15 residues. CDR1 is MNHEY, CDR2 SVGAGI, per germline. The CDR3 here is CASTPSGRTAYGYTF. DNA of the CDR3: TGTGCCAGCACCCCCAGCGGCAGAACCGCCTATGGCTACACCTTC.

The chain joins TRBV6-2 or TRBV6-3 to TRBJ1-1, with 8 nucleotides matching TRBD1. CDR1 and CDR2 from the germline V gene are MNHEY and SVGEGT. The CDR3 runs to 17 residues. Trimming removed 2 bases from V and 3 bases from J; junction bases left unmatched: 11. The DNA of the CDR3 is TGTGCCAGCAGTTACCCGGAAGGACAGGGCTCTGACACTGAAGCTTTCTTT. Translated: CASSYPEGQGSDTEAFF.

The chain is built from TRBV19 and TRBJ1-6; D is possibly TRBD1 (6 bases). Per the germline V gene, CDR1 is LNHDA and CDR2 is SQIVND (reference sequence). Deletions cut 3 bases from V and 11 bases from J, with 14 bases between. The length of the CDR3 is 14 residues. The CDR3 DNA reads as TGTGCCAGTAGTATTCCTACAGGGTTCCCACCCCTCCACTTT. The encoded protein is CASSIPTGFPPLHF.

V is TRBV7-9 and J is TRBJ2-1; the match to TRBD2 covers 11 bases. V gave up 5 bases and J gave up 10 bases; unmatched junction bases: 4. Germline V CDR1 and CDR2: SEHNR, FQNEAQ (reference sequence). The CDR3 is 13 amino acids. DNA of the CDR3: TGTGCCAGCAGCCGATCTAGCGGGAGGGAGCAGTTCTTC. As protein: CASSRSSGREQFF.

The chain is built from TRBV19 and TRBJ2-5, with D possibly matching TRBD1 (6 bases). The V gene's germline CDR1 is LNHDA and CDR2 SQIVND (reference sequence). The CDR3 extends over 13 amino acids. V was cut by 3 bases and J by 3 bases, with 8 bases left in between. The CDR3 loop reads CASSINREETQYF. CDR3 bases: TGTGCCAGTAGTATTAACAGGGAAGAGACCCAGTACTTC.

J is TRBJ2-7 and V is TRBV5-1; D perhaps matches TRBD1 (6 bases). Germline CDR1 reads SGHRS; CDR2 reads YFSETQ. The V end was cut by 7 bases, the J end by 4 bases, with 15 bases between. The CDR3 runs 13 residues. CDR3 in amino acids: CASSGTRWYEQYF. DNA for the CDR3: TGCGCCAGCTCCGGGACAAGGTGGTACGAGCAGTACTTC.

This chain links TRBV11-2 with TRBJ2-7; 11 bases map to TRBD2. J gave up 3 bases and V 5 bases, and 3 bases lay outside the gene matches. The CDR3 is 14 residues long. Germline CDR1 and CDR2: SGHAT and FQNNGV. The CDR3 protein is CASSTSGGRYEQYF. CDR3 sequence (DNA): TGTGCCAGCAGCACTAGCGGGGGACGCTACGAGCAGTACTTC.

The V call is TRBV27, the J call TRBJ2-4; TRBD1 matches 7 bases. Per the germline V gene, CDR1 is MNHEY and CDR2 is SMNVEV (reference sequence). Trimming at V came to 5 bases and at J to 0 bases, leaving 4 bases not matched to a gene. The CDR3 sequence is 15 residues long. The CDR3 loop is CASSTHRGAKNIQYF. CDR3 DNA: TGTGCCAGCAGTACTCACAGGGGAGCCAAAAACATTCAGTACTTC.

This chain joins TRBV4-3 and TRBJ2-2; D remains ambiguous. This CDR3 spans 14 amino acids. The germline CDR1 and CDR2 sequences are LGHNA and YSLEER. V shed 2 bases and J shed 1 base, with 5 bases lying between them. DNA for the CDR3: TGCGCCAGCAGCCAATCAGGGAACACCGGGGAGCTGTTTTTT. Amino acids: CASSQSGNTGELFF.

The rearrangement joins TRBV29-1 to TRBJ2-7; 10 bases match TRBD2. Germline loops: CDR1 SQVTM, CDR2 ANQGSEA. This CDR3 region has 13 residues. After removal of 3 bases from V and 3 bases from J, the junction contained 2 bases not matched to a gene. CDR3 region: CSVDASGGYEQYF. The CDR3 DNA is TGCAGCGTTGATGCTAGCGGGGGCTACGAGCAGTACTTC.

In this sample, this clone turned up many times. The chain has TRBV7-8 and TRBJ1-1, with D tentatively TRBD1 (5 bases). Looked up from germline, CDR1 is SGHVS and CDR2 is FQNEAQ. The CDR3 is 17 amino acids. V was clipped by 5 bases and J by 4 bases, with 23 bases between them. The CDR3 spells CASSDLRGWGSGTEAFF. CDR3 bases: TGTGCCAGCAGCGATTTGCGGGGGTGGGGGTCGGGCACTGAAGCTTTCTTT.

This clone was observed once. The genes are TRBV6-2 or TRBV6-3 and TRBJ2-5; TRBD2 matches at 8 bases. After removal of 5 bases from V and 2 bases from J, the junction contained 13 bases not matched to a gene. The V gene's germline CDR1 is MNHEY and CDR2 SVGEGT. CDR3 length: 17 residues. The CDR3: CASSNPPFSGAQETQYF. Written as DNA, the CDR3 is TGTGCCAGCAGTAATCCTCCATTTAGCGGGGCGCAAGAGACCCAGTACTTC.

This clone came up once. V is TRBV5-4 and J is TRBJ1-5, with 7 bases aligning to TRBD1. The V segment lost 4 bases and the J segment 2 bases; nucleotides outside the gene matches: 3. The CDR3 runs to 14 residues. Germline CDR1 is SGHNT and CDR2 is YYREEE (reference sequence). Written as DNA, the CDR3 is TGTGCCAGCAGCCCAGGGGGTGGCAATCAGCCCCAGCATTTT. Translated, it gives CASSPGGGNQPQHF.

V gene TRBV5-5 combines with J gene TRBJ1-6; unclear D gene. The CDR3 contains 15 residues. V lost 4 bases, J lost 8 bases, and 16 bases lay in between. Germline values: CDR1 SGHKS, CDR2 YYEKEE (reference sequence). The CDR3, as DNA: TGTGCCAGCAGCCTAAGGTTCGCGGCGGATTCACCCCTCCACTTT. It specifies CASSLRFAADSPLHF.

The CDR3 DNA reads as TGCGCCAGCAGCAGACAGGGAGACAACTATGGCTACACCTTC. Its translation: CASSRQGDNYGYTF. The chain has TRBV5-1 and TRBJ1-2; 7 positions match TRBD1. CDR1 is SGHRS, CDR2 YFSETQ, per germline. CDR3 size: 14 residues. J gave up 2 bases and V 4 bases, and 5 bases lay outside the gene matches.